These 10 T cell receptor beta chains were all obtained from the same sample, sequenced in a study of T-cell memory formation after mild COVID-19. In TCRdb, the 5' RACE reads were re-called with MiXCR into one record per CDR3 protein. Of about 310,000 distinct CDR3 sequences listed, roughly a fifth are singletons. Input material: PBMCs or a T cell subset sorted from them (not recorded which). These receptors all come from a man between 18 and 29 years old who had mild COVID-19 (a few samples of this study predate the infection). Cell type and time point are not known.

This chain links TRBV18 with TRBJ1-4; TRBD1 might be the D (5 bases). Looked up from germline, CDR1 is KGHSH and CDR2 is LQKENI. The CDR3 is 13 residues long. The germline V and J ends were trimmed by 3 bases and 8 bases, with 10 bases remaining between them. CDR3 region: CASSPTWGEKLFF. The CDR3 DNA sequence: TGTGCCAGCTCACCGACGTGGGGGGAAAAACTGTTTTTT.

This chain joins TRBV7-9 and TRBJ2-7, with D hard to call. V was trimmed by 1 base and J by 2 bases, leaving 6 bases between them. The CDR3 length is 13 residues. Germline CDR1 and CDR2: SEHNR and FQNEAQ (reference sequence). The CDR3 DNA sequence: TGTGCCAGCAGCTTAGGCAACACCTACGAGCAGTACGTC. Translated, it gives CASSLGNTYEQYV.

This clonotype came up a few times. V is TRBV5-1 and J is TRBJ1-6; TRBD1 agrees at 11 bases. Germline trimming cut 0 bases from V and 9 bases from J; bases unmatched to any gene: 2. There are 15 residues in the CDR3. Germline CDR1 SGHRS, CDR2 YFSETQ. CDR3 sequence reads: CASSLEGTGGSPLHF. The CDR3 DNA is TGCGCCAGCAGCTTGGAAGGGACAGGGGGTTCACCCCTCCACTTT.

This clonotype has at least ten counts. Here the CDR3 reads CASSYLASTDTQYF. Here the CDR3 DNA reads TGTGCCAGCAGTTACCTAGCGAGCACAGATACGCAGTATTTT. V and J are TRBV6-5 and TRBJ2-3; D perhaps matches TRBD2 (6 bases). CDR1 is MNHEY and CDR2 is SVGAGI in the germline V gene. V shed 2 bases and J shed 0 bases, with 6 bases lying between them. The CDR3 extends over 14 amino acids.

The genes are TRBV2 and TRBJ1-1; 8 bases map to TRBD1. After removal of 6 bases from V and 1 base from J, the junction contained 4 bases not matched to a gene. Germline lookup yields CDR1 SNHLY and CDR2 FYNNEI. CDR3 length: 14 residues. CDR3 bases: TGTGCCAGCAGCAAACAGGGGGAGAACACTGAAGCTTTCTTT. Its translation is CASSKQGENTEAFF.

This clonotype was seen a few times. The chain recombines TRBV10-3 with TRBJ1-5; 8 nucleotides line up with TRBD1. Germline assignment: CDR1 ENHRY and CDR2 SYGVKD. With 4 bases clipped from V and 6 bases from J, the junction kept 2 bases outside the gene matches. The length of the CDR3 is 13 residues. For the CDR3, the DNA is TGTGCCATCAGTGGCGACAGGGGTCAGCCCCAGCATTTT. It is translated as CAISGDRGQPQHF.

J is TRBJ1-3 and V is TRBV20-1; D is ambiguous. The germline V and J ends were trimmed by 5 bases and 9 bases, with 11 bases remaining between them. In germline, CDR1 is DFQATT, CDR2 SNEGSKA (reference sequence). CDR3 length: 11 residues. The CDR3 sequence: CSAPARGTIYF. Written as DNA, the CDR3 is TGCAGTGCTCCAGCACGGGGCACCATATATTTT.

This clonotype was recorded a few times. CDR3 sequence: CASRAQGDNEKLFF. The CDR3 nucleotides read TGTGCCAGCCGAGCACAGGGGGACAATGAAAAACTGTTTTTT. The gene calls are TRBV28 and TRBJ1-4; TRBD1 matches at 8 bases. V was pared by 8 bases and J by 5 bases, with 7 bases of the junction left unmatched. Germline V lookup: CDR1 MDHEN, CDR2 SYDVKM. The CDR3 is made up of 14 amino acids.

J is TRBJ2-1 and V is TRBV30; D gene ambiguous. The germline gives CDR1 GTSNPN, CDR2 SVGIG (reference sequence). The CDR3 is 15 amino acids. V gave up 3 bases and J gave up 9 bases, with 21 bases separating them. The CDR3 coding sequence is TGTGCCTGGAGGTTGGGTCCGGGCCCTGTTAGTGAGCAGTTCTTC. Translated, it gives CAWRLGPGPVSEQFF.

V usage is TRBV7-2 and J usage is TRBJ2-3, with a tentative D call TRBD1 (6 bases). V shed 6 bases and J shed 0 bases, with 10 bases lying between them. CDR1 is SGHTA, CDR2 FQGNSA, per germline. This CDR3 spans 14 amino acids. The CDR3 loop is CASRWTASTDTQYF. CDR3 DNA sequence: TGTGCCAGCAGGTGGACAGCTAGCACAGATACGCAGTATTTT.